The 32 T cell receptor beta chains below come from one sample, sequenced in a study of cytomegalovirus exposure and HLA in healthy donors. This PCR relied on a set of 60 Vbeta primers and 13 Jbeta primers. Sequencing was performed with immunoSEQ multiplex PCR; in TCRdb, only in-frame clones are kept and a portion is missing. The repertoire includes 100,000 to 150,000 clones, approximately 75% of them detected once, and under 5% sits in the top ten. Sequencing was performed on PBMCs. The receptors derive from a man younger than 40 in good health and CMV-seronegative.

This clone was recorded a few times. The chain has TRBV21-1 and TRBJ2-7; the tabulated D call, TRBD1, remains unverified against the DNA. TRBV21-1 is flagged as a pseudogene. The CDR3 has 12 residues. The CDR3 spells CASSISGYEQYF. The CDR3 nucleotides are TGTGCCAGCAGCATATCAGGGTACGAGCAGTACTTC.

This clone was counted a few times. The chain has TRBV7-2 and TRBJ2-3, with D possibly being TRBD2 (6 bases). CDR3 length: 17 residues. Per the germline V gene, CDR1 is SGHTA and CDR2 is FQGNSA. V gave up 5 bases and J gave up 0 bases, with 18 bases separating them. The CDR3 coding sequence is TGTGCCAGCAGCCCAACTGGGACTGTCTCTAGCACAGATACGCAGTATTTT. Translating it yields CASSPTGTVSSTDTQYF.

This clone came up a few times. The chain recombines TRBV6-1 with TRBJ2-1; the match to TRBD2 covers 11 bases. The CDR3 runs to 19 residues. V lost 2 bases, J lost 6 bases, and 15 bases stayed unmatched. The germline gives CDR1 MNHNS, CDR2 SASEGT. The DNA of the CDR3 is TGTGCCAGCAGTGAATTAGCGGGGGGGATTTTTGGTGAGTTCAATGAGCAGTTCTTC. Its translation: CASSELAGGIFGEFNEQFF.

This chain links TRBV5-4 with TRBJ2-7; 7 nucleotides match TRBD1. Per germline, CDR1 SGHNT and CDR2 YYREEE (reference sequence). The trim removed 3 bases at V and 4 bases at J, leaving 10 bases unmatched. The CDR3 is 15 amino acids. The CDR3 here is CASSSPDRKGYEQYF. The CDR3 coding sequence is TGTGCCAGCAGCTCACCGGACAGGAAGGGATACGAGCAGTACTTC.

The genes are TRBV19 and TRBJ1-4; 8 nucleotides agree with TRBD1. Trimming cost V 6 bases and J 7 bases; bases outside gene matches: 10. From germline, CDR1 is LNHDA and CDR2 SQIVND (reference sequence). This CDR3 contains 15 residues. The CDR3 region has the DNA TGTGCCAGTAGGAACCCCGGGACAGGCCTTGAAAAACTGTTTTTT. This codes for CASRNPGTGLEKLFF.

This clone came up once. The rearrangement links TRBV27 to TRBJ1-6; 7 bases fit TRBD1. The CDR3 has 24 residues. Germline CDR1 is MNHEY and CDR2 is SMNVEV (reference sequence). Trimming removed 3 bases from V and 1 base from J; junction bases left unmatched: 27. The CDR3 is CASSLSIRAGGPSTSRSYNSPLHF. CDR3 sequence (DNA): TGTGCCAGCAGTTTGTCCATTAGGGCAGGGGGGCCATCGACGTCCAGGTCCTATAATTCACCCCTCCACTTT.

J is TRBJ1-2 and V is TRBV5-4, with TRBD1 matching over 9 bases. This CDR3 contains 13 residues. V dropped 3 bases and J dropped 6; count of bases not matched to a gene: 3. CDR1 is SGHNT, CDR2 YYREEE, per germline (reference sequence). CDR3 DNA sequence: TGTGCCAGCAGCTGGGACAGGGAAAATGGCTACACCTTC. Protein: CASSWDRENGYTF.

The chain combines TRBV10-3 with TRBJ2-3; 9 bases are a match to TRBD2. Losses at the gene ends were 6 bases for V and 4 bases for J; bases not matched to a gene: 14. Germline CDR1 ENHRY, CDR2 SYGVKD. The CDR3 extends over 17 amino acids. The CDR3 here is CAIRREEERGDADTQYF. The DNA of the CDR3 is TGTGCCATCAGGAGGGAGGAGGAGCGGGGGGATGCAGATACGCAGTATTTT.

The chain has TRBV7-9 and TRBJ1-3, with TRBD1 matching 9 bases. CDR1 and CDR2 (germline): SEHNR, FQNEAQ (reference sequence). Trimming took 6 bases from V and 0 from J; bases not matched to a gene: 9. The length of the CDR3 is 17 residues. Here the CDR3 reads CASRPLTGGSSGNTIYF. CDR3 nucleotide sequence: TGTGCCAGCAGACCCCTCACAGGGGGCTCCTCTGGAAACACCATATATTTT.

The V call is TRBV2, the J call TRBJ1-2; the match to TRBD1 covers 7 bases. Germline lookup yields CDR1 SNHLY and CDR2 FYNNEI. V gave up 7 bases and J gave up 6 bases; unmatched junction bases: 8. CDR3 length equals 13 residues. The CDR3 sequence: CASKREGGDGYTF. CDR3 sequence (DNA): TGTGCCAGCAAGAGGGAAGGGGGCGATGGCTACACCTTC.

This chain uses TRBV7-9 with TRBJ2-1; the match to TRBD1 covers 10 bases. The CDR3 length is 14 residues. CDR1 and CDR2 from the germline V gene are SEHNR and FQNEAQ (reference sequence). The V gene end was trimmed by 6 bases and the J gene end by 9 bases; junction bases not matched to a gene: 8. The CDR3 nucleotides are TGTGCCAGCAGAGACAGGGGGCGGTTTGGTGAGCAGTTCTTC. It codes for CASRDRGRFGEQFF.

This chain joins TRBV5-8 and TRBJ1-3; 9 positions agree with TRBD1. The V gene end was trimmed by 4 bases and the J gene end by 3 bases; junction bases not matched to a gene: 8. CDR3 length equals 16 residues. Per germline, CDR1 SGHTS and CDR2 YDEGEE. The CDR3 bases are TGTGCCAGCAGCCTGATGGACAGGGGATTTGGAAACACCATATATTTT. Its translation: CASSLMDRGFGNTIYF. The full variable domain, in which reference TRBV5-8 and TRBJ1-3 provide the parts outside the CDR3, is EAGVTQSPTHLIKTRGQQATLRCSPISGHTSVYWYQQALGLGLQFLLWYDEGEERNRGNFPPRFSGRQFPNYSSELNVNALELEDSALYLCASSLMDRGFGNTIYFGEGSWLTVV.

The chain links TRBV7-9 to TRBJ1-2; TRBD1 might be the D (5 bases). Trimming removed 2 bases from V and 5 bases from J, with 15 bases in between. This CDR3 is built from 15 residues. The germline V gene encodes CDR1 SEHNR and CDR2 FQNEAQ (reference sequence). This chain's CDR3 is CASSLFWREGYGYTF. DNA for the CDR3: TGTGCCAGCAGCTTATTCTGGAGGGAGGGGTATGGCTACACCTTC.

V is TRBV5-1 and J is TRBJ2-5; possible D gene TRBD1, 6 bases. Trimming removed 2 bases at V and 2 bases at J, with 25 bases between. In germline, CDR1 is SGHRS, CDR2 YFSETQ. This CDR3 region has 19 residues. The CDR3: CASSLQINSGTLGQETQYF. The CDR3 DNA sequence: TGCGCCAGCAGCTTACAGATAAATTCCGGGACATTGGGGCAAGAGACCCAGTACTTC.

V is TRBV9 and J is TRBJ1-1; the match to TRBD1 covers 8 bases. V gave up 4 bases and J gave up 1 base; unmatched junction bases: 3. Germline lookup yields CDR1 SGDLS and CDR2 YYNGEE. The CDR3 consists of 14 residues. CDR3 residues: CASSPGTGNTEAFF. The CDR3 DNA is TGTGCCAGCAGCCCTGGGACAGGGAACACTGAAGCTTTCTTT.

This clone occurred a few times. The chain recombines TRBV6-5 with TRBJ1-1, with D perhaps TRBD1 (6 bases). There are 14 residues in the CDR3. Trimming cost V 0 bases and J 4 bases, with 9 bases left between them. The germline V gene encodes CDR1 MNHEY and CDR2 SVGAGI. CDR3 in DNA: TGTGCCAGCAGTTACTCGACAGGCGGCACTGAAGCTTTCTTT. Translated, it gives CASSYSTGGTEAFF.

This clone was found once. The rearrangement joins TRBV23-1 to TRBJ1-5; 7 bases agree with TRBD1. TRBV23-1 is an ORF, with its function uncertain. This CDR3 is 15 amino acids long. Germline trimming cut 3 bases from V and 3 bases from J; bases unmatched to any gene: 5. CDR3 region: CASSHPGQPNQPQHF. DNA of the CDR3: TGCGCCAGCAGTCACCCGGGACAGCCCAATCAGCCCCAGCATTTT.

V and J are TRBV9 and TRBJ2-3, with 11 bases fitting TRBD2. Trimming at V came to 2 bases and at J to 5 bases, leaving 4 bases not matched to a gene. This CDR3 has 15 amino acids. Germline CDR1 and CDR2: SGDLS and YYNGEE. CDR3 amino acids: CASSVRLAGGDTQYF. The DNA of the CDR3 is TGTGCCAGCAGCGTGAGGCTAGCGGGGGGAGATACGCAGTATTTT.

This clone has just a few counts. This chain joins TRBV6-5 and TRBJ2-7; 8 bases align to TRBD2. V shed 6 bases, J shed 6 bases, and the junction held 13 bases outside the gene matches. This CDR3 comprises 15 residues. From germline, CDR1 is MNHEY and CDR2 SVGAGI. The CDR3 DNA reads TGTGCCAGCAGCTCACACAGCGGGGGTAGCGGCGAGCAGTACTTC. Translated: CASSSHSGGSGEQYF.

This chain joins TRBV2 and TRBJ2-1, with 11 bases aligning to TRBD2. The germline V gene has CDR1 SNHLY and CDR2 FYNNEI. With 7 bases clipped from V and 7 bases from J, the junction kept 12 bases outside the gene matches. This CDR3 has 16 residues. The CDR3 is CASKKIAGGAWNEQFF. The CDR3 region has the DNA TGTGCCAGCAAGAAAATAGCGGGGGGGGCCTGGAATGAGCAGTTCTTC.

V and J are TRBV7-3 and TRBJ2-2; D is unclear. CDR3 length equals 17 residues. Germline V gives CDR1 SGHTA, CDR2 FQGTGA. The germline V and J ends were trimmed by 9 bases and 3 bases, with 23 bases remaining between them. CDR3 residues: CARKPYPKYDDTGELFF. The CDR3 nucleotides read TGTGCCAGAAAACCCTACCCAAAGTACGATGACACCGGGGAGCTGTTTTTT.

Here the CDR3 reads CASSSTRTGELFF. CDR3 DNA: TGTGCCAGCAGCTCCACGAGGACCGGGGAGCTGTTTTTT. The gene calls are TRBV11-2 and TRBJ2-2, with no clear D. This CDR3 has 13 residues. Looked up from germline, CDR1 is SGHAT and CDR2 is FQNNGV. V was clipped by 4 bases and J by 5 bases, with 8 bases between them.

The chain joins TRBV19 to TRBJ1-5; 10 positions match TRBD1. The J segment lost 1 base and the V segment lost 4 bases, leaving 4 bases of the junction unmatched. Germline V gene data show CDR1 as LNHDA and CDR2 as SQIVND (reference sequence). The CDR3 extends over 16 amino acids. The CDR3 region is CASSRTTGGSNQPQHF. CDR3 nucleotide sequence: TGTGCCAGTAGTAGGACGACAGGGGGCAGCAATCAGCCCCAGCATTTT.

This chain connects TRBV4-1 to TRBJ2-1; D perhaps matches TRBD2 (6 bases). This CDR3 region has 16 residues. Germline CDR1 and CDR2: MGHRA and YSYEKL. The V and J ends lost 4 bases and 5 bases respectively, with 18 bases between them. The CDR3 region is CASSRGGLRGHNEQFF. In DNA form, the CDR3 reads TGCGCCAGCAGCCGAGGAGGACTAAGGGGCCACAATGAGCAGTTCTTC.

The CDR3 loop is CASSSLDRDSAEKLFF. The CDR3 nucleotides read TGTGCCAGCAGCTCCCTGGACAGGGATTCGGCTGAAAAACTGTTTTTT. The chain has TRBV7-9 and TRBJ1-4, with 8 bases that match TRBD1. The CDR3 is 16 residues long. Germline V gene lookup returns CDR1 SEHNR and CDR2 FQNEAQ (reference sequence). With 4 bases clipped from V and 7 bases from J, the junction kept 11 bases outside the gene matches.

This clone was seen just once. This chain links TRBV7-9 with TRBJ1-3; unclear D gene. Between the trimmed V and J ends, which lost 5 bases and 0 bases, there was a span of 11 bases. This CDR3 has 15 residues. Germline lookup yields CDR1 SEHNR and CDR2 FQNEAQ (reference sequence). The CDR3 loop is CASSAVDYSGNTIYF. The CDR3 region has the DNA TGTGCCAGCAGCGCGGTGGATTACTCTGGAAACACCATATATTTT.

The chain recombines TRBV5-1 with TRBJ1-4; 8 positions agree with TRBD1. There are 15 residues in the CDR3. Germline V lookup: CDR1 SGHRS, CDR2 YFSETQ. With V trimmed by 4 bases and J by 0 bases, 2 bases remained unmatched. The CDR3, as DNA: TGCGCCAGCAGCGCGACAGGGGCAACTAATGAAAAACTGTTTTTT. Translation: CASSATGATNEKLFF. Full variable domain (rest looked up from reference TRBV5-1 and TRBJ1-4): KAGVTQTPRYLIKTRGQQVTLSCSPISGHRSVSWYQQTPGQGLQFLFEYFSETQRNKGNFPGRFSGRQFSNSRSEMNVSTLELGDSALYLCASSATGATNEKLFFGSGTQLSVL.

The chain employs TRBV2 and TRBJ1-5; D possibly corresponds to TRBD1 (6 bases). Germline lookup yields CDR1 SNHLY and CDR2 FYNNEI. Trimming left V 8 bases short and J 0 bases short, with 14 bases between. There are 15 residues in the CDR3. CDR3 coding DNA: TGTGCCAGCCAACCGGGACACCTTAGCAATCAGCCCCAGCATTTT. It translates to CASQPGHLSNQPQHF.

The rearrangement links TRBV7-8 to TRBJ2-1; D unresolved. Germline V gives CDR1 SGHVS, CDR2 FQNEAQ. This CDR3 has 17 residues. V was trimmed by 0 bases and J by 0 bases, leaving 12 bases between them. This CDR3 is CASSLAETPSSYNEQFF. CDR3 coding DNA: TGTGCCAGCAGCTTAGCCGAGACACCCAGCTCCTACAATGAGCAGTTCTTC.

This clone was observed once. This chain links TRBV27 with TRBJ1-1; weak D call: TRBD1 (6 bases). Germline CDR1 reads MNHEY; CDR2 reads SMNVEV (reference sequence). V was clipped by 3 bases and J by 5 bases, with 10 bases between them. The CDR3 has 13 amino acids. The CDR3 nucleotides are TGTGCCAGCAGTTTCACAGGGCAAACTGAAGCTTTCTTT. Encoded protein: CASSFTGQTEAFF.

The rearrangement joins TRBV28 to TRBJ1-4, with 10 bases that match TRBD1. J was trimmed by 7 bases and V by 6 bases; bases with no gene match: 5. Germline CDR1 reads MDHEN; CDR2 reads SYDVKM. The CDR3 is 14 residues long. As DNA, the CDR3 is TGTGCCAGCAGCCGACAGGGGGCTGGTGAAAAACTGTTTTTT. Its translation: CASSRQGAGEKLFF. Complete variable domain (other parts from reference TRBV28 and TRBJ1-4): DVKVTQSSRYLVKRTGEKVFLECVQDMDHENMFWYRQDPGLGLRLIYFSYDVKMKEKGDIPEGYSVSREKKERFSLILESASTNQTSMYLCASSRQGAGEKLFFGSGTQLSVL.

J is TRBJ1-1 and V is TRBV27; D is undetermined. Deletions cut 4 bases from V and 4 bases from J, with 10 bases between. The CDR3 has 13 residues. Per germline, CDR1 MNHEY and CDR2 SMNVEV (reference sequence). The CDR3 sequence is CASSSLFGTEAFF. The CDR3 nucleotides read TGTGCCAGCAGTTCCTTGTTCGGCACTGAAGCTTTCTTT.